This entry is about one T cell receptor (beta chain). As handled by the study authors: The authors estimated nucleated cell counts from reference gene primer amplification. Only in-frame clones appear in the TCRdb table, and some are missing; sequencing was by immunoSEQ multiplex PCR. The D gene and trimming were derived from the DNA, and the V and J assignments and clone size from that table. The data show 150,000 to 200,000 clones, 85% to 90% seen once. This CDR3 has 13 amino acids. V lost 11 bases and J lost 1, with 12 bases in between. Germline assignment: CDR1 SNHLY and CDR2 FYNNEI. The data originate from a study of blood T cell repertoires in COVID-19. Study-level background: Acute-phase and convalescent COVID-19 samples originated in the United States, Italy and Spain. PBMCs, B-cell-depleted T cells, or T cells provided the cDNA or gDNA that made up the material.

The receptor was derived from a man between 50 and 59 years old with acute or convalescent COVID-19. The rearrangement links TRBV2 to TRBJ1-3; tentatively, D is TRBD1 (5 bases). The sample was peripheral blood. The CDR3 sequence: CARAGPSGNTIYF. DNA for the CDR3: TGTGCCCGGGCAGGGCCGTCTGGAAACACCATATATTTT.